The rows below give T cell receptor beta chains drawn from one sample of a study of blood T cell repertoires in COVID-19. Profiling relied on immunoSEQ multiplex PCR, and the TCRdb table lists in-frame clones only, not all of them. Of 120,000 to 150,000 clones listed, around nine tenths were seen once; the top ten hold around 1.5%. Material: peripheral blood. These receptor sequences come from a human donor in a cohort sampled during active COVID-19. The CDR3 runs from the conserved cysteine through the conserved F or W. The D gene is left open where the match is weak. Not every row has a clone size; where given, it reads once, few, many or a size class.

clone_size j_call v_call d_call cdr3_nt cdr3_aa
NA TRBJ1-2 TRBV2 TRBD1 TGTGCCAGCAGCCCAGGGGGGCCTAACTATGGCTACACCTTC CASSPGGPNYGYTF
NA TRBJ2-5 TRBV15 TRBD1 TGTGCCACCAGCAGAGAGGGACAGGGGAGGGGGACCCAGTACTTC CATSREGQGRGTQYF
NA TRBJ2-7 TRBV29-1 NA TGCAGCGTTGTTAAAAGGGGCTACGAGCAGTACTTC CSVVKRGYEQYF
NA TRBJ1-6 TRBV6-6 TRBD1 TGTGCCAGCAGTTACTCGGGGGACAGAAATTCACCCCTCCACTTT CASSYSGDRNSPLHF
NA TRBJ2-3 TRBV2 NA TGTGCCAGCAGTGAAGCATCCTACACAGATACGCAGTATTTT CASSEASYTDTQYF
NA TRBJ1-1 TRBV25-1 NA TGTGCCAGCAGTGACCGCCGTTTACCTGGACTCAAGAACACTGAAGCTTTCTTT CASSDRRLPGLKNTEAFF
NA TRBJ2-5 TRBV2 NA TGTGCCAGCAGTGAAAGGAGGCAAGAGACCCAGTACTTC CASSERRQETQYF
few TRBJ2-5 TRBV6-6 TRBD2 TGTGCCAGCATGGCGGGGGGGATTAGAGAGACCCAGTACTTC CASMAGGIRETQYF
NA TRBJ2-2 TRBV6-2/TRBV6-3 NA TGTGCCAGCAGTTACTTTGGCCACACCGGGGAGCTGTTTTTT CASSYFGHTGELFF
NA TRBJ2-1 TRBV4-1 NA TGCGCCAGCAGCCAAGCTAGCCTAGCGTTTAGCTCCTACAATGAGCAGTTCTTC CASSQASLAFSSYNEQFF
NA TRBJ1-1 TRBV27 NA TGTGCCAGCAGTTCTGCCCTCGCTCGGACAGAGAACACTGAAGCTTTCTTT CASSSALARTENTEAFF
NA TRBJ1-1 TRBV6-2/TRBV6-3 TRBD1 TGTGCCAGCAGTCGACACGTAGGGGGCGAGGGGACTGAAGCTTTCTTT CASSRHVGGEGTEAFF
NA TRBJ1-5 TRBV3-1/TRBV3-2 TRBD1 TGTGCCAGCAGCCACCGGGACAGGGCGGGGAGCAATCAGCCCCAGCATTTT CASSHRDRAGSNQPQHF
NA TRBJ1-2 TRBV4-1 TRBD1 TGCGCCAGCAGCCACCGAGGACAGGGCCTTAACTATGGCTACACCTTC CASSHRGQGLNYGYTF
NA TRBJ2-7 TRBV7-3 TRBD1 TGTGCCAGCAGCGCCCAGCCAGGGGGCGGAGAGCAGTACTTC CASSAQPGGGEQYF
NA TRBJ2-6 TRBV9 NA TGTGCCAGCAGCGCCAATGTGAGGGGGGGCCCAGGCTCTGGGGCCAACGTCCTGACTTTC CASSANVRGGPGSGANVLTF
NA TRBJ2-1 TRBV11-2 NA TGTGCCAGCAGCTTAGTGGCGGGGGCTTACAATGAGCAGTTCTTC CASSLVAGAYNEQFF
NA TRBJ2-1 TRBV9 TRBD1 TGTGCCAGCAGCGATCGACAGGGGACCGGCCAGAGCAATGAGCAGTTCTTC CASSDRQGTGQSNEQFF
NA TRBJ2-1 TRBV19 TRBD2 TGTGCCAGCAAAGATAGCGGGGGGCCGGACAATGAGCAGTTCTTC CASKDSGGPDNEQFF
NA TRBJ2-1 TRBV27 TRBD2 TGTGCCAGCAGTCATCGGGGGGGTCCACTCGATGAGCAGTTCTTC CASSHRGGPLDEQFF
NA TRBJ2-2 TRBV10-1 NA TGCGCCAGTCCCTCGACTAGGGCCTACACCGGGGAGCTGTTTTTT CASPSTRAYTGELFF
NA TRBJ1-4 TRBV9 NA TGTGCCAGCAGCGTAGCTGGAGGGGCTAATGAAAAACTGTTTTTT CASSVAGGANEKLFF
NA TRBJ2-2 TRBV27 NA TGTGCCAGCAGTTTGAGGCAGAACACCGGGGAGCTGTTTTTT CASSLRQNTGELFF
NA TRBJ1-1 TRBV16 NA TGTGCCAGCAGCCAAATGACAGTGAACACTGAAGCTTTCTTT CASSQMTVNTEAFF
once TRBJ1-6 TRBV2 NA TGTGCCAGCAGTGAAGAGCTAGGTGGCGACTCACCCCTCCACTTT CASSEELGGDSPLHF
NA TRBJ1-4 TRBV2 TRBD1 TGTGCCAGCAGTGGAGACAGGGGAAGGACTAATGAAAAACTGTTTTTT CASSGDRGRTNEKLFF
once TRBJ1-2 TRBV18 NA TGTGCCAGCTCACCGAGACAGGACGATGGCTACACCTTC CASSPRQDDGYTF
NA TRBJ1-5 TRBV18 TRBD1 TGTGCCAGCTCACCACTTAGGCAGGGGGCCGTAAATCAGCCCCAGCATTTT CASSPLRQGAVNQPQHF
NA TRBJ2-2 TRBV19 NA TGTGCCAGTAGTATGGGGGGAATCGGGGAGCTGTTTTTT CASSMGGIGELFF
once TRBJ2-5 TRBV7-9 NA TGTGCCAGCAGCTTAGCGAGACAGTCGCAAGAGACCCAGTACTTC CASSLARQSQETQYF
NA TRBJ2-1 TRBV24-1 TRBD2 TGTGCCACCGCGAGCGGGGGGGGTTACAATGAGCAGTTCTTC CATASGGGYNEQFF
NA TRBJ2-1 TRBV6-6 TRBD2 TGTGCCAGCACCCCCAGCGGGGGGGTCTACAATGAGCAGTTCTTC CASTPSGGVYNEQFF
NA TRBJ2-3 TRBV9 TRBD1 TGTGCCAGCAGCGTAGCAGACCACAGGGGGGGCACAGATACGCAGTATTTT CASSVADHRGGTDTQYF
NA TRBJ1-2 TRBV24-1 NA TGTGCCACCAGTGACCCGACAGGATATAACTATGGCTACACCTTC CATSDPTGYNYGYTF
once TRBJ1-2 TRBV7-2 NA TGTGCCAGCAGCTTAGACGGAGAGGGGGTGGCTAACTATGGCTACACCTTC CASSLDGEGVANYGYTF
NA TRBJ1-2 TRBV9 NA TGTGCCAGCAGCCCGCTCTGGGGGGGGTCCTATGGCTACACCTTC CASSPLWGGSYGYTF
few TRBJ2-5 TRBV29-1 NA TGCAGCGTTGTCCGGCTGGGGCGAGAGACCCAGTACTTC CSVVRLGRETQYF
NA TRBJ1-2 TRBV5-1 NA TGCGCCAGCAGCTTGGGCCCCCTTGGTCTGTTTACGGGGGAGGGAAACTATGGCTACACCTTC CASSLGPLGLFTGEGNYGYTF
NA TRBJ2-3 TRBV29-1 TRBD2 TGCAGCGTTGGACCGCGGGGGGAGGCAGATACGCAGTATTTT CSVGPRGEADTQYF
once TRBJ1-3 TRBV7-2 NA TGTGCCAGCAGCTACGTCGGGGGGGACTCTGGAAACACCATATATTTT CASSYVGGDSGNTIYF